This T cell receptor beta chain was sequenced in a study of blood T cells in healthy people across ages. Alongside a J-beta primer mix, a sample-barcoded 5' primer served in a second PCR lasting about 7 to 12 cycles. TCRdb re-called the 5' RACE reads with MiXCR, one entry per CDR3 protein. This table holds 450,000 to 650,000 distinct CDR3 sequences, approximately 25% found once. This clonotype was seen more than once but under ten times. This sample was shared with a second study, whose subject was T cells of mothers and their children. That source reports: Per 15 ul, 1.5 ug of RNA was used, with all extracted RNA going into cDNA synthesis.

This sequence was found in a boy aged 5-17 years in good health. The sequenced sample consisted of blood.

For the CDR3, the DNA is TGTGCCAGCAGCCAAAGACAGGGGGGGAAGACCGGGGAGCTGTTTTTT. This gives the protein CASSQRQGGKTGELFF. The J gene is TRBJ2-2, the V gene TRBV4-2; 9 nucleotides match TRBD1. Germline V lookup: CDR1 LGHNA, CDR2 YNFKEQ. The CDR3 contains 16 residues. V was clipped by 2 bases and J by 5 bases; unmatched bases: 6.